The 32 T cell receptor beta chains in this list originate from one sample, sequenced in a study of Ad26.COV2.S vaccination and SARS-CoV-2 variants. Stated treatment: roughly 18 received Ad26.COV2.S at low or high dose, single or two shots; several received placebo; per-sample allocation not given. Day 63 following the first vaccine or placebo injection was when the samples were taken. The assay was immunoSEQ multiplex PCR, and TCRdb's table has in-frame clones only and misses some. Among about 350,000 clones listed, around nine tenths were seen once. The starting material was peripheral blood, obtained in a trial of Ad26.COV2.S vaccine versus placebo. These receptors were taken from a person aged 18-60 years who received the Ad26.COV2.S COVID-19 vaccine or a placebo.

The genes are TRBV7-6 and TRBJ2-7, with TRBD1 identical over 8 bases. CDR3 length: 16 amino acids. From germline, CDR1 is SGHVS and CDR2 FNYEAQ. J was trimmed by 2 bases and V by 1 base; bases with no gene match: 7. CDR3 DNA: TGTGCCAGCAGCTTAGACCCCGGGACAGGAACCTACGAGCAGTACTTC. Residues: CASSLDPGTGTYEQYF.

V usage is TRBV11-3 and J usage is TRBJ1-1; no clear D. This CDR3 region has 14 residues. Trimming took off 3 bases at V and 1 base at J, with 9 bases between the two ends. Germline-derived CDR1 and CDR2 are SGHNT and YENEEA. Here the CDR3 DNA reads TGTGCCAGCAGCTTGGGAGAAGGGAACACTGAAGCTTTCTTT. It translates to CASSLGEGNTEAFF. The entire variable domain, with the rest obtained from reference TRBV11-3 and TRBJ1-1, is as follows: EAGVVQSPRYKIIEKKQPVAFWCNPISGHNTLYWYLQNLGQGPELLIRYENEEAVDDSQLPKDRFSAERLKGVDSTLKIQPAELGDSAVYLCASSLGEGNTEAFFGQGTRLTVV.

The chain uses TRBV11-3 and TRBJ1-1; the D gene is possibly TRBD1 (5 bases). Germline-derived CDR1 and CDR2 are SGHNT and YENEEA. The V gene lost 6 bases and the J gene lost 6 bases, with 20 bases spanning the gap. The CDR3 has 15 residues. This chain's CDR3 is CASRAGTQGHPEAFF. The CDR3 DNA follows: TGTGCCAGCAGGGCCGGGACCCAGGGCCACCCTGAAGCTTTCTTT. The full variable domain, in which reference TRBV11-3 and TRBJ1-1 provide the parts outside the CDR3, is EAGVVQSPRYKIIEKKQPVAFWCNPISGHNTLYWYLQNLGQGPELLIRYENEEAVDDSQLPKDRFSAERLKGVDSTLKIQPAELGDSAVYLCASRAGTQGHPEAFFGQGTRLTVV.

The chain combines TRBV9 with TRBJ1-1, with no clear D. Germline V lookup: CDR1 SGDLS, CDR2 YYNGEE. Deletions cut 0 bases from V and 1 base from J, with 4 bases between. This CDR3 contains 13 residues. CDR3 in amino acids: CASSVETNTEAFF. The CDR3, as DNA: TGTGCCAGCAGCGTAGAAACGAACACTGAAGCTTTCTTT.

The CDR3 region has the DNA TGTGCCAGCAGCTCCCACAGGACAGGGGGTATTACCTACGAGCAGTACTTC. Its translation is CASSSHRTGGITYEQYF. The V and J genes are TRBV7-8 and TRBJ2-7, with TRBD1 matching 10 bases. The germline CDR1 and CDR2 sequences are SGHVS and FQNEAQ. This CDR3 has 17 amino acids. V gave up 4 bases and J gave up 2 bases; unmatched junction bases: 11.

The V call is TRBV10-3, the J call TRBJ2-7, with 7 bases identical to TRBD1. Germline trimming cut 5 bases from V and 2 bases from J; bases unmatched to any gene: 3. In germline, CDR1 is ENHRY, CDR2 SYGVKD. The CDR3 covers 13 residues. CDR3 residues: CAISRQGAYEQYF. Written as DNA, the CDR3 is TGTGCCATCAGTAGACAGGGAGCCTACGAGCAGTACTTC.

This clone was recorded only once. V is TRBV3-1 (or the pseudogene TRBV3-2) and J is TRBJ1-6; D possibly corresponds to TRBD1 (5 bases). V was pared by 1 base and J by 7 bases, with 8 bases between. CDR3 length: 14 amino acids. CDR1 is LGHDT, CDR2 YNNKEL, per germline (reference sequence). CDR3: CASSQAQGNSPLHF. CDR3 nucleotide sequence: TGTGCCAGCAGCCAAGCGCAGGGAAATTCACCCCTCCACTTT.

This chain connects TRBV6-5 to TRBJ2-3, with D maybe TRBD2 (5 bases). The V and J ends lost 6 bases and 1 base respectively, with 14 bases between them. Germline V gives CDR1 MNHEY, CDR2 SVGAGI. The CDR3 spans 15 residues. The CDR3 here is CASRHRTWGTDTQYF. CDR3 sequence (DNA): TGTGCCAGCAGACACCGGACTTGGGGCACAGATACGCAGTATTTT.

The CDR3 region is CASSSVWVYEQYF. The DNA for the CDR3 is TGTGCCAGCAGCTCCGTGTGGGTTTACGAGCAGTACTTC. The V call is TRBV7-9, the J call TRBJ2-7; no reliable D call. This CDR3 comprises 13 residues. Germline CDR1 is SEHNR and CDR2 is FQNEAQ (reference sequence). Trimming cost V 4 bases and J 4 bases, with 11 bases left between them.

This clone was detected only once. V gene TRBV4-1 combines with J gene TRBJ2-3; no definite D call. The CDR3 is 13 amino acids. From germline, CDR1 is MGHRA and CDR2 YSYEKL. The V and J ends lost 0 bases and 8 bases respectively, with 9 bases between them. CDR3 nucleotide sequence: TGCGCCAGCAGCCAAGATTGGGAAGGTACGCAGTATTTT. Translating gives CASSQDWEGTQYF.

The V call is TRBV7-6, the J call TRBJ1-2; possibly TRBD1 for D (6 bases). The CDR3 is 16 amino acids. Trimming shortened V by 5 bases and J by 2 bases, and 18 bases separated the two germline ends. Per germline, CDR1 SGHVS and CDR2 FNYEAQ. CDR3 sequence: CASSPRTGGSNYGYTF. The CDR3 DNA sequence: TGTGCCAGCAGCCCCCGGACGGGGGGCTCCAACTATGGCTACACCTTC.

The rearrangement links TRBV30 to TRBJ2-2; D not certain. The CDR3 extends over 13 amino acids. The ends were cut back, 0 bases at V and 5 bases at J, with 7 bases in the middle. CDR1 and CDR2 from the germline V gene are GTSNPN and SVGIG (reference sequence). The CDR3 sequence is CAWSVLTTGELFF. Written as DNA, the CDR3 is TGTGCCTGGAGTGTACTAACGACCGGGGAGCTGTTTTTT.

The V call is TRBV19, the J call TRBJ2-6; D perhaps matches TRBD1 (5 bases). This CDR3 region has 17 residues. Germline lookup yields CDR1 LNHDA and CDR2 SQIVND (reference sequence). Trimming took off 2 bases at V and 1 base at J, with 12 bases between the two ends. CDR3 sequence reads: CASSIHLSGSGANVLTF. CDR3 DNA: TGTGCCAGTAGTATACACCTCTCAGGGTCTGGGGCCAACGTCCTGACTTTC.

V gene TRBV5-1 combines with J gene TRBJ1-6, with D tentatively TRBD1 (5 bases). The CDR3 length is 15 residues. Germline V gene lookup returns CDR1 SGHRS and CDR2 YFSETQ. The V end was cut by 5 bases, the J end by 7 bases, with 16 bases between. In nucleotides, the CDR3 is TGCGCCAGCAGTCTTGTTAATGGGGGGAATTCACCCCTCCACTTT. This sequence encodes CASSLVNGGNSPLHF.

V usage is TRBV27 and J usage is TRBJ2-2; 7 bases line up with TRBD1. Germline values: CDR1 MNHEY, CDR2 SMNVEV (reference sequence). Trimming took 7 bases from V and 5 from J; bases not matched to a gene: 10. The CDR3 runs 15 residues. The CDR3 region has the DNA TGTGCCAGCATCCGAACCGGGACAGTGACCGGGGAGCTGTTTTTT. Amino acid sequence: CASIRTGTVTGELFF.

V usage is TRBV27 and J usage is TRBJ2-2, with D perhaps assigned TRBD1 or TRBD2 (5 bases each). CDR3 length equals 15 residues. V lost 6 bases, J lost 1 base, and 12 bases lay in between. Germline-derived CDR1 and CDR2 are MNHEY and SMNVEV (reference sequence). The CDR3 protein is CASRRGAMNTGELFF. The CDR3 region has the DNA TGTGCCAGCAGGAGAGGGGCCATGAACACCGGGGAGCTGTTTTTT.

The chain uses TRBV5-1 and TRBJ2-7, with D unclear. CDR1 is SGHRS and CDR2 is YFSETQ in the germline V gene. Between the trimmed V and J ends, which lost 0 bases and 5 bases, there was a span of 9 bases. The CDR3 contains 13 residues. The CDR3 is CASSLALSHEQYF. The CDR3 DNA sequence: TGCGCCAGCAGCTTGGCATTGAGCCACGAGCAGTACTTC.

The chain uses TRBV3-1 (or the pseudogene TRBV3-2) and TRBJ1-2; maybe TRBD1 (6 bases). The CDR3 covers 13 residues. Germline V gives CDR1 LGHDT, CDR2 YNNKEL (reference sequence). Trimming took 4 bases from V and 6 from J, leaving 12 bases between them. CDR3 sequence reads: CASSPLTGDGYTF. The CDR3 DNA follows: TGTGCCAGCAGCCCGTTGACAGGCGATGGCTACACCTTC.

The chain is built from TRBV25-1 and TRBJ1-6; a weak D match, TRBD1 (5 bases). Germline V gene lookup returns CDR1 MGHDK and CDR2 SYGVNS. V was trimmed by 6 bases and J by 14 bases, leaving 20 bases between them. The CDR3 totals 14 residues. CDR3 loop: CASRPGGRMRSLHF. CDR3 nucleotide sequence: TGTGCCAGCAGGCCTGGGGGACGGATGAGGTCCCTCCACTTT. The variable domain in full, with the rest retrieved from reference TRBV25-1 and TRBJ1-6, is EADIYQTPRYLVIGTGKKITLECSQTMGHDKMYWYQQDPGMELHLIHYSYGVNSTEKGDLSSESTVSRIRTEHFPLTLESARPSHTSQYLCASRPGGRMRSLHFGNGTRLTVT.

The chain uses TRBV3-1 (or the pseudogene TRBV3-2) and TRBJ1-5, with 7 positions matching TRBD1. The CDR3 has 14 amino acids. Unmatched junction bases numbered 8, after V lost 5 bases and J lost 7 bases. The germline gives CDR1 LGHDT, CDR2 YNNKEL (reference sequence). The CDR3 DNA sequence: TGTGCCAGCAGCAAGACAGGGATTAAGCAGCCCCAGCATTTT. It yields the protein CASSKTGIKQPQHF.

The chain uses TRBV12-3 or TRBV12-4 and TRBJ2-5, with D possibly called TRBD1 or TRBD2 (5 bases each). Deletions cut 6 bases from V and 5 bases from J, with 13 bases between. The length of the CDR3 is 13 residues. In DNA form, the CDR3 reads TGTGCCAGCAGCCAAGGGACCTTGGAGACCCAGTACTTC. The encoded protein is CASSQGTLETQYF.

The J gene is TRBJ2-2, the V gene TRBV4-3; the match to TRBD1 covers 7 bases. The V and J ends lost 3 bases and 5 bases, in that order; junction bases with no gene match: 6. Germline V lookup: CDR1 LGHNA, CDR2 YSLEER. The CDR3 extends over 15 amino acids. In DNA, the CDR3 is TGCGCCAGCAGCCAGACAGGGTGGGATACCGGGGAGCTGTTTTTT. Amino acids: CASSQTGWDTGELFF.

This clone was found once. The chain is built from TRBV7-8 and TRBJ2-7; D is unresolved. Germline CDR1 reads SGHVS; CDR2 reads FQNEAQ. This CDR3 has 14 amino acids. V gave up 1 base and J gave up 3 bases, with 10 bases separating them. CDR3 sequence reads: CASSLDGVNYEQYF. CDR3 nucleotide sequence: TGTGCCAGCAGCTTAGACGGCGTAAACTACGAGCAGTACTTC.

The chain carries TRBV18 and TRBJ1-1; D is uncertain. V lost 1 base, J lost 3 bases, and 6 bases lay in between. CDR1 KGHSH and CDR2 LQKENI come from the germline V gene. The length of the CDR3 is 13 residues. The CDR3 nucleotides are TGTGCCAGCTCACCACAGGGTGACACTGAAGCTTTCTTT. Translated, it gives CASSPQGDTEAFF.

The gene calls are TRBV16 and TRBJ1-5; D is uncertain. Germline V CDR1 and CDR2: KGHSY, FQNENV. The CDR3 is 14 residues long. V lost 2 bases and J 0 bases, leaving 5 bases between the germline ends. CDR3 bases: TGTGCCAGCAGCCAACAGTTTAGCAATCAGCCCCAGCATTTT. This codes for CASSQQFSNQPQHF.

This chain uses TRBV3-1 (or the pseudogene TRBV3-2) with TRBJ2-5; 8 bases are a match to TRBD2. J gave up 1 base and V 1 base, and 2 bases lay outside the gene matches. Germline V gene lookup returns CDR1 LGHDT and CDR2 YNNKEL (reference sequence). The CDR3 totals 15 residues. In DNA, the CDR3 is TGTGCCAGCAGCCAAGGGCTAGCGGGCCAAGAGACCCAGTACTTC. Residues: CASSQGLAGQETQYF.

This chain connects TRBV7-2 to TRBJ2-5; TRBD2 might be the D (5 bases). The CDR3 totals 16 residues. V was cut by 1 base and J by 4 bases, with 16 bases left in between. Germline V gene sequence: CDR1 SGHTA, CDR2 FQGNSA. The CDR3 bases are TGTGCCAGCAGCTTAGGCGAACTAGGACTTCTAGAGACCCAGTACTTC. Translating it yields CASSLGELGLLETQYF.

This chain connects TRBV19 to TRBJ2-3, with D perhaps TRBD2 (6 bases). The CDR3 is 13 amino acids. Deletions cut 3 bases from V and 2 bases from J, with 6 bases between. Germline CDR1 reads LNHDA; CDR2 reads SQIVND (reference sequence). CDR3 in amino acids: CASSMGLTDTQYF. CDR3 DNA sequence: TGTGCCAGTAGTATGGGACTCACAGATACGCAGTATTTT.

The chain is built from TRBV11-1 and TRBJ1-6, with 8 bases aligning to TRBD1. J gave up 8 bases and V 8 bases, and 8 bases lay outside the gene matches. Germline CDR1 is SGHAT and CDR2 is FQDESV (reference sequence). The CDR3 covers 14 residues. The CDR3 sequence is CASSTGQDYSPLHF. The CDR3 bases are TGTGCCAGCTCCACGGGACAGGACTATTCACCCCTCCACTTT.

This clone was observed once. CDR3 loop: CASSQGGGDQPQHF. CDR3 DNA sequence: TGTGCCAGCAGCCAAGGGGGAGGGGATCAGCCCCAGCATTTT. The chain recombines TRBV3-1 (or the pseudogene TRBV3-2) with TRBJ1-5; D perhaps matches TRBD1 (5 bases). CDR1 and CDR2 from the germline V gene are LGHDT and YNNKEL (reference sequence). V was pared by 1 base and J by 5 bases, with 9 bases between. The CDR3 runs to 14 residues.

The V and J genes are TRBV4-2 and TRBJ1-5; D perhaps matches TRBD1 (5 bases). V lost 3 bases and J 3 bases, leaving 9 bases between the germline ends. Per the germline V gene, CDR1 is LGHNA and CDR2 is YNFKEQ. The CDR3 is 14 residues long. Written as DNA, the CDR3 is TGTGCCAGCAGCCAGACAGCCCACAATCAGCCCCAGCATTTT. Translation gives CASSQTAHNQPQHF.

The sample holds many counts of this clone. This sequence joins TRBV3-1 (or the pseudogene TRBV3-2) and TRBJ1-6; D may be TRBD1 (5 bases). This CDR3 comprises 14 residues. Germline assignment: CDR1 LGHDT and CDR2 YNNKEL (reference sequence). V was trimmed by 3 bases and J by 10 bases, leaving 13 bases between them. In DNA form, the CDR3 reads TGTGCCAGCAGCCAGGCAAGGGGTTCCTCACCCCTCCACTTT. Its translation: CASSQARGSSPLHF.